The rows below give T cell receptor beta chains drawn from one sample of a study of blood T cell repertoires in COVID-19. The protocol was immunoSEQ multiplex PCR, while the TCRdb copy is restricted to in-frame clones and leaves out a portion. The sample has 200,000 to 300,000 clones, approximately 85% seen once. The material sequenced was peripheral blood. These receptors were taken from a man in his forties or fifties with acute or convalescent COVID-19. The CDR3 runs from the conserved cysteine through the conserved F or W. The D gene is left open where the match is weak. Only part of the rows carry a size: once, few, many, or a class if the clone is expanded.

clone_size: once
j_call: TRBJ2-1
v_call: TRBV3-1/TRBV3-2
d_call: -
cdr3_aa: CASSPMGALQFF
cdr3_nt: TGTGCCAGCAGCCCTATGGGGGCCCTCCAGTTCTTC

clone_size: -
j_call: TRBJ1-5
v_call: TRBV2
d_call: TRBD1
cdr3_aa: CASRGQGLHQPQHF
cdr3_nt: TGTGCCAGCAGAGGACAGGGTCTACATCAGCCCCAGCATTTT

clone_size: -
j_call: TRBJ1-1
v_call: TRBV6-5
d_call: TRBD1
cdr3_aa: CASSGTGLMNTEAFF
cdr3_nt: TGTGCCAGCAGCGGGACAGGGCTTATGAACACTGAAGCTTTCTTT

clone_size: -
j_call: TRBJ2-6
v_call: TRBV5-6
d_call: -
cdr3_aa: CASSLVGSGHLSGANVLTF
cdr3_nt: TGTGCCAGCAGCTTGGTTGGTAGCGGTCACCTCTCTGGGGCCAACGTCCTGACTTTC

clone_size: -
j_call: TRBJ2-2
v_call: TRBV5-5
d_call: TRBD1
cdr3_aa: CASVGQEPTGELFF
cdr3_nt: TGTGCCAGCGTGGGACAGGAACCAACCGGGGAGCTGTTTTTT

clone_size: -
j_call: TRBJ2-6
v_call: TRBV27
d_call: TRBD2
cdr3_aa: CASSGLAGASGANVLTF
cdr3_nt: TGTGCCAGCAGCGGACTAGCGGGGGCCTCTGGGGCCAACGTCCTGACTTTC

clone_size: -
j_call: TRBJ1-6
v_call: TRBV6-4
d_call: TRBD1
cdr3_aa: CASRPEGQGDNSPLHF
cdr3_nt: TGTGCCAGCAGACCCGAAGGACAGGGGGATAATTCACCCCTCCACTTT

clone_size: -
j_call: TRBJ2-1
v_call: TRBV27
d_call: TRBD1
cdr3_aa: CASSPGTGGYNEQFF
cdr3_nt: TGTGCCAGCAGTCCTGGGACAGGGGGTTACAATGAGCAGTTCTTC

clone_size: -
j_call: TRBJ2-3
v_call: TRBV5-1
d_call: TRBD2
cdr3_aa: CASRRGVDASTDTQYF
cdr3_nt: TGCGCCAGCAGGCGGGGGGTCGACGCTAGCACAGATACGCAGTATTTT

clone_size: -
j_call: TRBJ1-1
v_call: TRBV6-5
d_call: -
cdr3_aa: CASSLAKRGTEAFF
cdr3_nt: TGTGCCAGCAGCCTCGCGAAACGGGGCACTGAAGCTTTCTTT

clone_size: -
j_call: TRBJ2-7
v_call: TRBV11-2
d_call: TRBD2
cdr3_aa: CASSSYRGGIEQYF
cdr3_nt: TGTGCCAGCAGCTCCTATCGGGGGGGTATCGAGCAGTACTTC